This T cell receptor beta chain appears in the sequencing data of a study of T-cell reconstitution after alpha-beta-depleted transplantation in children. Researchers prepared the TCRbeta library using unique molecular identifiers, the study reports. TCRdb redid the calling of the PCR reads with MiXCR, one entry per CDR3 protein. Among 500,000 or so distinct CDR3 sequences listed, about 31% were seen once. CDR3 size: 14 residues. CDR1 MGHDK and CDR2 SYGVNS come from the germline V gene. With 3 bases removed from V and 0 bases from J, the gap between germline ends came to 8 bases. In its sample, this clonotype was seen a few times.

The rearrangement uses TRBV25-1 and TRBJ1-1, with no clear D. Source: PBMCs from the stem cell graft donor, taken from the stem cell graft. This TCR came from a human donor who donated a stem cell graft to a child with aplastic anemia. CDR3 region: CASSDRVVNTEAFF. Here the CDR3 DNA reads TGTGCCAGCAGTGACCGAGTTGTGAACACTGAAGCTTTCTTT.